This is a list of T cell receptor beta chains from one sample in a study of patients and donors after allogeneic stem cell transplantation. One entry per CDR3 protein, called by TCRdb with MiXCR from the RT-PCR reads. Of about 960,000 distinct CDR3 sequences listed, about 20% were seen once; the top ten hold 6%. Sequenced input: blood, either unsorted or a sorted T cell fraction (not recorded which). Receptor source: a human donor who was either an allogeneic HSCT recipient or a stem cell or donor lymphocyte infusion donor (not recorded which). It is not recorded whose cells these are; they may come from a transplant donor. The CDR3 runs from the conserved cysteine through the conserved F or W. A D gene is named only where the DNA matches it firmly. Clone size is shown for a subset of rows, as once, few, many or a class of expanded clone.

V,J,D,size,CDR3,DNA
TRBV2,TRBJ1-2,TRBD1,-,CASKRDRPPGYTF,TGTGCCAGCAAAAGGGACAGGCCCCCTGGCTACACCTTC
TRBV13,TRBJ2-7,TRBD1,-,CASSHGTGRTYEQYF,TGTGCCAGCAGCCATGGGACAGGAAGGACTTACGAGCAGTACTTC
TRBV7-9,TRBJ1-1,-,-,CASSPKTGSNTEAFF,TGTGCCAGCAGCCCCAAGACAGGTTCGAACACTGAAGCTTTCTTT
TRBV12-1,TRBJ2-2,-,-,CASSLSGVSTGELFF,TGTGCCAGCAGCTTATCAGGGGTTAGCACCGGGGAGCTGTTTTTT
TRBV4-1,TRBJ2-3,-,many,CASSQDRATDTQYF,TGCGCCAGCAGCCAAGATCGAGCGACAGATACGCAGTATTTT
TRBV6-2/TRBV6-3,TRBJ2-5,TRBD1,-,CASSYEGARETQYF,TGTGCCAGCAGTTACGAGGGGGCGCGGGAGACCCAGTACTTC
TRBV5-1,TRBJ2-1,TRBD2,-,CASSFGTSGANEQFF,TGCGCCAGCAGCTTCGGGACTAGCGGGGCCAATGAGCAGTTCTTC
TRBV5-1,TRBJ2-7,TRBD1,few,CASRPAAGTDYEQYF,TGCGCCAGCAGACCCGCTGCCGGGACAGACTACGAGCAGTACTTC
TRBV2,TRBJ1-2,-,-,CASTSVAGAGYTF,TGTGCCAGCACCTCAGTGGCAGGGGCTGGCTACACCTTC
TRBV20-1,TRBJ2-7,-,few,CSAAGTALYEQYF,TGCAGTGCCGCCGGGACGGCCCTCTACGAGCAGTACTTC
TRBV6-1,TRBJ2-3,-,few,CASSPAGLDRDTQYF,TGTGCCAGCAGTCCCGCGGGGTTAGACCGAGATACGCAGTATTTT
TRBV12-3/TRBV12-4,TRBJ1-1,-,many,CANQPPGVRDTEAFF,TGTGCCAACCAACCGCCGGGAGTCAGGGACACTGAAGCTTTCTTT
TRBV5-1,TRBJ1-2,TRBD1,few,CASRSWDSPGYTF,TGCGCCAGCAGATCTTGGGACAGTCCAGGCTACACCTTC
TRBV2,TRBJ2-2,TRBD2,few,CASKGLFLGELFF,TGTGCCAGCAAGGGACTATTTCTAGGGGAGCTGTTTTTT
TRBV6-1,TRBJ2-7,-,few,CASSHPGRGYYEQYF,TGTGCCAGCAGTCACCCGGGACGGGGCTACTACGAGCAGTACTTC
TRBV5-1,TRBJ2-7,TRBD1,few,CASSSDRASYEQYF,TGCGCCAGCAGCTCCGACAGGGCCTCCTACGAGCAGTACTTC